The entry that follows covers one T cell receptor beta chain sequence. Its antigen is currently unknown. This sample is part of a study of spatial heterogeneity in lung cancer. Single TCR cDNA molecules each had their own unique molecular identifier. Each CDR3 protein gets one entry after TCRdb re-called the 5' RACE reads with MiXCR. The sample holds around 4,200 distinct CDR3 sequences; under 13% are singletons and the top ten take roughly a sixth. Noted time point: sample taken at primary tumor resection. The donor population consisted of approximately 70 patients with untreated, early-stage non-small cell lung cancer. General study findings and limits: Ubiquitous and regional nonsynonymous mutations were each tracked by the matching count of ubiquitous or regional expanded TCRs. Tumoral mutation counts were tracked by counts of expanded intratumoral alpha and beta TCRs.

The CDR3 is made up of 15 amino acids. The chain recombines TRBV12-1 with TRBJ1-1; TRBD1 is the table's D call, not checked against the DNA. TRBV12-1 is listed as a pseudogene. Here the sequenced sample was lung tumor tissue, taken at surgery. This clonotype was sampled from a female donor with early-stage non-small cell lung cancer. The CDR3 bases are TGTGCCAGCAGCTTTGAAGACAGTCTGGGGACTGAAGCTTTCTTT. Translating it yields CASSFEDSLGTEAFF.